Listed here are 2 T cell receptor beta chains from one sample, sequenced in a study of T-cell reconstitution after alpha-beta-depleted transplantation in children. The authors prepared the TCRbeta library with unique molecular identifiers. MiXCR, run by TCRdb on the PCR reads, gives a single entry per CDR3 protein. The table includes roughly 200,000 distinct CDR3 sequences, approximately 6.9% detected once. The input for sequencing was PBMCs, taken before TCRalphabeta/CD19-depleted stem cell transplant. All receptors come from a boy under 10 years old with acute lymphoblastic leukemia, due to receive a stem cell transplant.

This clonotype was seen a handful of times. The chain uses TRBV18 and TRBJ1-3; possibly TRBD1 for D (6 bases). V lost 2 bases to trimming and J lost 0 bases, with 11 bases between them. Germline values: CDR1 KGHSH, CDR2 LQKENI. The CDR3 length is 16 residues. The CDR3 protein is CASSPRQVSSGNTIYF. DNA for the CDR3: TGTGCCAGCTCACCAAGACAGGTCAGCTCTGGAAACACCATATATTTT.

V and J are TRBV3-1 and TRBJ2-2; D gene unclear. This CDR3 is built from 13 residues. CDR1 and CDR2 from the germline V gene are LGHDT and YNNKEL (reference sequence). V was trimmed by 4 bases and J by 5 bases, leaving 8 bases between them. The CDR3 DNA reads TGTGCCAGCAGCCCCGGGCATACCGGGGAGCTGTTTTTT. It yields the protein CASSPGHTGELFF.